These 28 T cell receptor beta chains were sequenced from one sample in a study of T cell responses to AZD1222 COVID-19 vaccine. Only in-frame clones appear in the TCRdb table, and some are missing; sequencing was by immunoSEQ multiplex PCR. The sample records 70,000 to 90,000 clones, 86% being singletons. The source material was peripheral blood, sampled on day 0 of AZD1222 vaccination. The receptors here all came from an adult in good health.

J is TRBJ1-2 and V is TRBV10-2; 8 bases fit TRBD1. Trimming removed 3 bases from V and 5 bases from J; junction bases left unmatched: 5. The CDR3 totals 14 residues. From germline, CDR1 is WSHSY and CDR2 SAAADI. CDR3 loop: CASSDQDRVYGYTF. CDR3 bases: TGCGCCAGCAGTGATCAGGACAGGGTGTATGGCTACACCTTC.

The V and J genes are TRBV7-2 and TRBJ1-2; D may be TRBD1 (6 bases). Trimming took 6 bases from V and 0 from J, leaving 11 bases between them. CDR1 and CDR2 (germline): SGHTA, FQGNSA. The CDR3 length is 14 residues. The CDR3 DNA reads as TGTGCCAGCAGTCCGGACAGTTCTAACTATGGCTACACCTTC. Translated, it gives CASSPDSSNYGYTF.

The chain employs TRBV10-3 and TRBJ2-1; 9 bases fit TRBD2. V was clipped by 9 bases and J by 4 bases; unmatched bases: 7. Germline CDR1 is ENHRY and CDR2 is SYGVKD. The CDR3 extends over 14 amino acids. The CDR3 DNA follows: TGTGCCATTGGGATCAGCGGGGGGTACAATGAGCAGTTCTTC. This codes for CAIGISGGYNEQFF.

The rearrangement uses TRBV7-2 and TRBJ1-3, with D perhaps matching TRBD1 (6 bases). The V end was cut by 0 bases, the J end by 2 bases, with 11 bases between. The CDR3 covers 16 residues. Germline CDR1 SGHTA, CDR2 FQGNSA. As DNA, the CDR3 is TGTGCCAGCAGCTTAGCGGGGGCGGGGGCTGGAAACACCATATATTTT. This codes for CASSLAGAGAGNTIYF.

V and J are TRBV6-4 and TRBJ2-7; 9 nucleotides line up with TRBD1. CDR1 and CDR2 (germline): MRHNA, SNTAGT. This CDR3 contains 17 residues. V was pared by 0 bases and J by 7 bases, with 13 bases of the junction left unmatched. The CDR3 loop is CASSDSEVGDRDGEQYF. The CDR3 DNA follows: TGTGCCAGCAGTGACTCTGAGGTCGGGGACAGGGATGGGGAGCAGTACTTC.

This clone was picked up one time. The J gene is TRBJ1-2, the V gene TRBV6-5; D call uncertain. The length of the CDR3 is 15 residues. V gave up 0 bases and J gave up 2 bases, with 10 bases separating them. From germline, CDR1 is MNHEY and CDR2 SVGAGI. CDR3: CASSYSRDKNYGYTF. The CDR3 nucleotides read TGTGCCAGCAGTTACTCAAGGGATAAAAACTATGGCTACACCTTC.

The chain couples TRBV11-2 to TRBJ2-7; no firm D call. The CDR3 loop spans 12 amino acids. Trimming shortened V by 3 bases and J by 6 bases, and 9 bases separated the two germline ends. The germline gives CDR1 SGHAT, CDR2 FQNNGV. The CDR3 spells CASSFTASEQYF. The DNA of the CDR3 is TGTGCCAGCAGCTTTACAGCCTCCGAGCAGTACTTC. Filled out from reference TRBV11-2 and TRBJ2-7, the complete variable domain reads EAGVAQSPRYKIIEKRQSVAFWCNPISGHATLYWYQQILGQGPKLLIQFQNNGVVDDSQLPKDRFSAERLKGVDSTLKIQPAKLEDSAVYLCASSFTASEQYFGPGTRLTVT.

V usage is TRBV19 and J usage is TRBJ1-5; D perhaps matches TRBD1 (5 bases). Germline V CDR1 and CDR2: LNHDA, SQIVND (reference sequence). V lost 4 bases to trimming and J lost 0 bases, with 10 bases between them. This CDR3 has 15 amino acids. The CDR3 is CASSRGLLSNQPQHF. The CDR3 nucleotides are TGTGCCAGTAGTAGGGGACTTCTTAGCAATCAGCCCCAGCATTTT. Drawing the rest from reference TRBV19 and TRBJ1-5, the complete variable domain is DGGITQSPKYLFRKEGQNVTLSCEQNLNHDAMYWYRQDPGQGLRLIYYSQIVNDFQKGDIAEGYSVSREKKESFPLTVTSAQKNPTAFYLCASSRGLLSNQPQHFGDGTRLSIL.

This clone appeared a single time. The junction does not match germline at one end; this may be a read error. The J gene is TRBJ2-1, the V gene TRBV7-7; 8 nucleotides align to TRBD1. This CDR3 has 13 residues. Germline V gene sequence: CDR1 SSHAT, CDR2 FNYEAQ (reference sequence). CDR3 sequence (DNA): TGTGCTAGCAGCCAATCCGGACAGGGCAAGCAGTTCTTC. Amino acid sequence: CASSQSGQGKQFF.

The chain employs TRBV19 and TRBJ1-2, with TRBD1 as a possible D gene (5 bases). CDR1 and CDR2 (germline): LNHDA, SQIVND (reference sequence). V shed 1 base and J shed 3 bases, with 9 bases lying between them. The CDR3 is made up of 14 amino acids. CDR3 bases: TGTGCCAGTAGTATAGCCCAGGGCGACTATGGCTACACCTTC. Residues: CASSIAQGDYGYTF.

As DNA, the CDR3 is TGTGCCAGCTCTCGGGGGCCCTCGGTAGATACGCAGTATTTT. Amino acids: CASSRGPSVDTQYF. The chain joins TRBV7-3 to TRBJ2-3, with D perhaps assigned TRBD1 or TRBD2 (6 bases each). Germline values: CDR1 SGHTA, CDR2 FQGTGA. The CDR3 is 14 amino acids. V was cut by 8 bases and J by 5 bases, with 17 bases left in between.

CDR3 protein: CVAALAGNNEQFF. CDR3 sequence (DNA): TGTGTCGCCGCCCTAGCGGGGAACAATGAGCAGTTCTTC. The chain has TRBV28 and TRBJ2-1, with 9 bases matching TRBD2. Germline V lookup: CDR1 MDHEN, CDR2 SYDVKM. The CDR3 spans 13 residues. Looking up the rest from reference TRBV28 and TRBJ2-1 gives the full variable domain: DVKVTQSSRYLVKRTGEKVFLECVQDMDHENMFWYRQDPGLGLRLIYFSYDVKMKEKGDIPEGYSVSREKKERFSLILESASTNQTSMYLCVAALAGNNEQFFGPGTRLTVL.

The V and J genes are TRBV6-2 or TRBV6-3 and TRBJ2-5; D unresolved. Trimming shortened V by 4 bases and J by 1 base, and 1 base separated the two germline ends. The CDR3 contains 11 residues. Germline V gene sequence: CDR1 MNHEY, CDR2 SVGEGT. The CDR3 spells CASSSQETQYF. The CDR3 DNA is TGTGCCAGCAGTTCCCAAGAGACCCAGTACTTC.

The gene calls are TRBV3-1 (or the pseudogene TRBV3-2) and TRBJ1-4; 9 nucleotides match TRBD1. Unmatched junction bases numbered 3, after V lost 2 bases and J lost 8 bases. The germline gives CDR1 LGHDT, CDR2 YNNKEL (reference sequence). The length of the CDR3 is 14 residues. The CDR3 DNA reads TGTGCCAGCAGCCAAAGGGACAGGGACGAAAAACTGTTTTTT. Amino acid sequence: CASSQRDRDEKLFF.

The rearrangement uses TRBV12-3 or TRBV12-4 and TRBJ2-3; maybe TRBD2 (5 bases). The CDR3 totals 12 residues. Trimming shortened V by 7 bases and J by 9 bases, and 14 bases separated the two germline ends. The CDR3 sequence is CASTGYSVTQYF. CDR3 in DNA: TGTGCCAGCACGGGATATTCAGTCACGCAGTATTTT.

The CDR3 spells CASSLPGPLNTEAFF. In DNA form, the CDR3 reads TGCGCCAGCAGCTTGCCGGGACCCCTGAACACTGAAGCTTTCTTT. The chain uses TRBV5-1 and TRBJ1-1, with a possible D match to TRBD1 (5 bases). Germline CDR1 and CDR2: SGHRS and YFSETQ. With 1 base removed from V and 0 bases from J, the gap between germline ends came to 10 bases. The CDR3 has 15 residues. Full variable domain (outside the CDR3, taken from reference TRBV5-1 and TRBJ1-1): KAGVTQTPRYLIKTRGQQVTLSCSPISGHRSVSWYQQTPGQGLQFLFEYFSETQRNKGNFPGRFSGRQFSNSRSEMNVSTLELGDSALYLCASSLPGPLNTEAFFGQGTRLTVV.

The chain couples TRBV30 to TRBJ1-1, with unresolved D. The CDR3 is 13 residues long. V lost 1 base to trimming and J lost 0 bases, with 6 bases between them. Germline V CDR1 and CDR2: GTSNPN, SVGIG (reference sequence). The CDR3 reads CAWSASVNTEAFF. CDR3 bases: TGTGCCTGGAGTGCGTCAGTGAACACTGAAGCTTTCTTT.

The V and J genes are TRBV5-6 and TRBJ2-1; 7 positions match TRBD2. V shed 6 bases, J shed 7 bases, and the junction held 10 bases outside the gene matches. The CDR3 length is 14 residues. The germline V gene encodes CDR1 SGHDT and CDR2 YYEEEE. The CDR3 DNA is TGTGCCAGCACTCGGACTAGTGAGGAGAATGAGCAGTTCTTC. Translating it yields CASTRTSEENEQFF.

V gene TRBV7-8 combines with J gene TRBJ1-1; unclear D gene. V was pared by 3 bases and J by 3 bases, with 8 bases between. The germline gives CDR1 SGHVS, CDR2 FQNEAQ. This CDR3 has 13 residues. CDR3 coding DNA: TGTGCCAGCAGCTTTGAGAGGGACACTGAAGCTTTCTTT. This translates into CASSFERDTEAFF.

The chain combines TRBV6-5 with TRBJ2-1; 10 bases are a match to TRBD2. The V gene's germline CDR1 is MNHEY and CDR2 SVGAGI. J was trimmed by 2 bases and V by 6 bases; bases with no gene match: 4. The CDR3 is 15 amino acids. This CDR3 reads CASRKLAGTYNEQFF. The CDR3, as DNA: TGTGCCAGCAGGAAACTAGCGGGAACCTACAATGAGCAGTTCTTC.

V gene TRBV5-6 combines with J gene TRBJ1-1; no definite D call. Per the germline V gene, CDR1 is SGHDT and CDR2 is YYEEEE. The V end was cut by 4 bases, the J end by 4 bases, with 17 bases between. This CDR3 contains 15 residues. The CDR3: CASSLEISRGTEAFF. Here the CDR3 DNA reads TGTGCCAGCAGCCTAGAGATTTCTCGGGGCACTGAAGCTTTCTTT.

This clone was detected once. V gene TRBV11-2 combines with J gene TRBJ2-5; 7 bases match TRBD1. CDR3 size: 15 residues. The J segment lost 1 base and the V segment lost 4 bases, leaving 6 bases of the junction unmatched. The V gene's germline CDR1 is SGHAT and CDR2 FQNNGV. CDR3 region: CASSWPGQFQETQYF. CDR3 nucleotides: TGTGCCAGCAGCTGGCCGGGACAGTTCCAAGAGACCCAGTACTTC.

This clone came up once. The chain combines TRBV5-1 with TRBJ2-3, with D hard to call. The V and J ends lost 0 bases and 8 bases respectively, with 7 bases between them. This CDR3 is 12 amino acids long. Germline V CDR1 and CDR2: SGHRS, YFSETQ. The CDR3 sequence is CASSLGRGTQYF. The CDR3 DNA reads as TGCGCCAGCAGCTTGGGACGAGGTACGCAGTATTTT.

The J gene is TRBJ2-2, the V gene TRBV11-2, with D perhaps matching TRBD1 or TRBD2 (5 bases each). Germline values: CDR1 SGHAT, CDR2 FQNNGV. CDR3 size: 15 residues. The ends were cut back, 3 bases at V and 6 bases at J, with 14 bases in the middle. The CDR3 protein is CASSLVGAGAGELFF. CDR3 bases: TGTGCCAGCAGCTTGGTCGGGGCCGGGGCCGGGGAGCTGTTTTTT.

The chain employs TRBV9 and TRBJ2-5, with 9 bases matching TRBD1. Germline V gene sequence: CDR1 SGDLS, CDR2 YYNGEE. This CDR3 has 20 amino acids. Unmatched junction bases numbered 22, after V lost 3 bases and J lost 4 bases. The CDR3 DNA follows: TGTGCCAGCAGCGCCTCTCCGGAACAGGGGGCTGGCGGGGTTCTAGAGACCCAGTACTTC. The encoded protein is CASSASPEQGAGGVLETQYF.

This chain links TRBV30 with TRBJ1-5; possible D gene TRBD1, 5 bases. Deletions cut 2 bases from V and 1 base from J, with 12 bases between. The CDR3 contains 15 residues. Germline loops: CDR1 GTSNPN, CDR2 SVGIG (reference sequence). CDR3 DNA: TGTGCCTGGAGTCTTCGCGGGGCGAGCAATCAGCCCCAGCATTTT. Protein sequence: CAWSLRGASNQPQHF.

The rearrangement links TRBV7-2 to TRBJ2-3; TRBD2 matches at 8 bases. V shed 6 bases, J shed 8 bases, and the junction held 4 bases outside the gene matches. The CDR3 contains 12 residues. Per germline, CDR1 SGHTA and CDR2 FQGNSA. The CDR3, as DNA: TGTGCCAGCAGAGAACGGGGGGGTACGCAGTATTTT. Its protein product is CASRERGGTQYF.

The rearrangement links TRBV29-1 to TRBJ1-5; 9 bases map to TRBD1. V lost 4 bases and J lost 6; bases outside the gene matches: 4. Germline loops: CDR1 SQVTM, CDR2 ANQGSEA. The CDR3 runs to 13 residues. CDR3 protein: CSVAGTGSQPQHF. The CDR3 DNA follows: TGCAGCGTTGCCGGGACAGGGTCTCAGCCCCAGCATTTT.